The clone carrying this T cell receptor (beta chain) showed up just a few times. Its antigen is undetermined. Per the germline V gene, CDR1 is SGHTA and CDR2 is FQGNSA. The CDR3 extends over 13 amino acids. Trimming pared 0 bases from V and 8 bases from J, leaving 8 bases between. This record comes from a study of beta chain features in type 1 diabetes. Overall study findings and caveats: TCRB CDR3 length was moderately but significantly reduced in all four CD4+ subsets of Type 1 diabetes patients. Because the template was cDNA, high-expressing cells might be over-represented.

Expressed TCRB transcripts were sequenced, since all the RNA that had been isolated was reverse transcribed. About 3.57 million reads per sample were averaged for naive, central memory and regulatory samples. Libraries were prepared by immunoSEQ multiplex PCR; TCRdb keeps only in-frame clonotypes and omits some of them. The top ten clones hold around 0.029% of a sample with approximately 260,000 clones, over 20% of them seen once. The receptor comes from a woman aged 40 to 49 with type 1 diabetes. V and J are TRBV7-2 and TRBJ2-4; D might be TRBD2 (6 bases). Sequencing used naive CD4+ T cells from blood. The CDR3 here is CASSLARGDIQYF. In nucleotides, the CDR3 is TGTGCCAGCAGCTTAGCCCGCGGGGACATTCAGTACTTC.